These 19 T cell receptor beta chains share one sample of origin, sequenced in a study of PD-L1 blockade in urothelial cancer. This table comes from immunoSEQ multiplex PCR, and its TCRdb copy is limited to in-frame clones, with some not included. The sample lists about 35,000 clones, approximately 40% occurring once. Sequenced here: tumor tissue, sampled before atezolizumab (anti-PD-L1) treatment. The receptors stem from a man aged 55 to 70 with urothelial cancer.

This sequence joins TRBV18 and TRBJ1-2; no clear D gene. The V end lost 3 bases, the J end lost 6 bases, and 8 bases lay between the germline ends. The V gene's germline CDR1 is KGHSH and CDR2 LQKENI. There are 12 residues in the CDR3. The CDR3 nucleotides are TGTGCCAGCTCACCGAACGGTGATGGCTACACCTTC. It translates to CASSPNGDGYTF.

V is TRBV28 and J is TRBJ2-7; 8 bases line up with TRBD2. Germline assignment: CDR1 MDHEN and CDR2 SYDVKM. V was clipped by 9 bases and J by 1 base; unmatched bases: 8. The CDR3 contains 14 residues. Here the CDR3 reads CASSVGGRSYEQYF. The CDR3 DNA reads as TGTGCCAGTTCTGTGGGCGGGAGGTCCTACGAGCAGTACTTC.

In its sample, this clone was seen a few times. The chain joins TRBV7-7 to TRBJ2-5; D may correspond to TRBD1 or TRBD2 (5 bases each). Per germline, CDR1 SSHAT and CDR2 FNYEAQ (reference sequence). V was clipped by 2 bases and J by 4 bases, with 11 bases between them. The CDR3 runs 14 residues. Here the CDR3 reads CASSLSGTRETQYF. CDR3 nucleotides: TGTGCCAGCAGCTTATCGGGGACCCGAGAGACCCAGTACTTC.

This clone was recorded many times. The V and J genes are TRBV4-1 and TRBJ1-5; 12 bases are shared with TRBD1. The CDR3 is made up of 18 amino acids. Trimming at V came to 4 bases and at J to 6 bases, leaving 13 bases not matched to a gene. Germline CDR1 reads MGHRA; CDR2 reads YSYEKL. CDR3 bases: TGCGCCAGCAGCCCTAGAGGCCCGGGACAGGGGGCAGGTCAGCCCCAGCATTTT. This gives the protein CASSPRGPGQGAGQPQHF.

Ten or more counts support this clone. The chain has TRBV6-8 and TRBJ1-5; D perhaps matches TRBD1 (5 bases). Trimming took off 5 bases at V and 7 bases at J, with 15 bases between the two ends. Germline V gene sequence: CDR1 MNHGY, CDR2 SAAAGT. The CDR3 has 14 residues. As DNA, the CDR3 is TGTGCCAGCAGTGGGGGAGCCGGGTTCCAGCCCCAGCATTTT. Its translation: CASSGGAGFQPQHF.

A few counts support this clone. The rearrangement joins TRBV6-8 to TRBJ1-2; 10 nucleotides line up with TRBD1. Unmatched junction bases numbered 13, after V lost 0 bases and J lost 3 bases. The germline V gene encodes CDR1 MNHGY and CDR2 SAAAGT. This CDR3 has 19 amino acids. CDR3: CASSYSRPHGTGVDYGYTF. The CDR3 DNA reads TGTGCCAGCAGTTACTCTAGACCTCACGGGACAGGGGTCGACTATGGCTACACCTTC.

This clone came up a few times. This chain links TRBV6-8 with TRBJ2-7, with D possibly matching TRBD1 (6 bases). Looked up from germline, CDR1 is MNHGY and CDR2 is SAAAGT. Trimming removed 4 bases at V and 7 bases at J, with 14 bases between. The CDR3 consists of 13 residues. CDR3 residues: CASSSSITGEQYF. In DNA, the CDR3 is TGTGCCAGCAGTTCCTCCATTACAGGGGAGCAGTACTTC.

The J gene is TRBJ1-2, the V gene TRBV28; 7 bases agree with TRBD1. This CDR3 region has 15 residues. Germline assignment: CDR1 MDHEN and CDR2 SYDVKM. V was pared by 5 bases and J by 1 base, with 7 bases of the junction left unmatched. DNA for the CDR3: TGTGCCAGCAGTGACAGGGCGCAGGGTAACTATGGCTACACCTTC. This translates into CASSDRAQGNYGYTF.

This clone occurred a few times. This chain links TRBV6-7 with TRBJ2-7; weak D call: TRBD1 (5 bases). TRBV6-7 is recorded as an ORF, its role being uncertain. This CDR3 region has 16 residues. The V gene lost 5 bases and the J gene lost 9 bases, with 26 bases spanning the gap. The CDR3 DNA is TGTGCCAGCAGTGCGGAAGGAAGGGGTCAACAAAACGGGCAGTACTTC. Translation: CASSAEGRGQQNGQYF.

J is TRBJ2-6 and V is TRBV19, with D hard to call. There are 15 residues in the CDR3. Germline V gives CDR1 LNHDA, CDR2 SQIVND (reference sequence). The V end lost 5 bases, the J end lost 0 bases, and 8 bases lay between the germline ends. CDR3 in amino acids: CASSYGYSGANVLTF. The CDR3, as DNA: TGTGCCAGTAGTTATGGGTACTCTGGGGCCAACGTCCTGACTTTC.

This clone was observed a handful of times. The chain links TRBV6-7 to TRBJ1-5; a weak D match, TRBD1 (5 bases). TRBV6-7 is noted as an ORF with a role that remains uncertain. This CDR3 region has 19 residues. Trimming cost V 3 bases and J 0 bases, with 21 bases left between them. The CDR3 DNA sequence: TGTGCCAGCAGTTATTCCGGGGGAGGAGGGGCCTATAGCAATCAGCCCCAGCATTTT. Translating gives CASSYSGGGGAYSNQPQHF.

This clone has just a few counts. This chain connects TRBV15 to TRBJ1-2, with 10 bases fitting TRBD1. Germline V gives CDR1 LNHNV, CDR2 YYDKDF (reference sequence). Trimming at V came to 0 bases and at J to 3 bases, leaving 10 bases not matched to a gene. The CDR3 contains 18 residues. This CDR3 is CATSREGKPGQGHYGYTF. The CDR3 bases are TGTGCCACCAGCAGAGAAGGAAAACCGGGACAGGGGCACTATGGCTACACCTTC.

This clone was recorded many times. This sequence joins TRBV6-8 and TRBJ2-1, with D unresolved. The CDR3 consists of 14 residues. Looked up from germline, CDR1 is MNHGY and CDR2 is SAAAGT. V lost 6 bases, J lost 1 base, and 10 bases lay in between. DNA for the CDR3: TGTGCCAGCAGCTACGCCCCGTCCTACAATGAGCAGTTCTTC. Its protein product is CASSYAPSYNEQFF.

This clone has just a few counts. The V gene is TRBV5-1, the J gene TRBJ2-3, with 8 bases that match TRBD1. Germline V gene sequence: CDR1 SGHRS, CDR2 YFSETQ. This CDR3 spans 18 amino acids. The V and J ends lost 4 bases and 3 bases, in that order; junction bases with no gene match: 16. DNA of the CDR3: TGCGCCAGCAGCCGGGGACAGGTCGGACAGGTCGGGACAGATACGCAGTATTTT. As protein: CASSRGQVGQVGTDTQYF.

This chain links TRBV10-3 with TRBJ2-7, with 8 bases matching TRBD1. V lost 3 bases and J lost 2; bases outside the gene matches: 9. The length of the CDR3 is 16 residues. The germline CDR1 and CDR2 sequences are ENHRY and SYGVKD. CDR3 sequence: CAISEHVGQGPYEQYF. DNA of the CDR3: TGTGCCATCAGTGAACATGTCGGACAGGGCCCCTACGAGCAGTACTTC.

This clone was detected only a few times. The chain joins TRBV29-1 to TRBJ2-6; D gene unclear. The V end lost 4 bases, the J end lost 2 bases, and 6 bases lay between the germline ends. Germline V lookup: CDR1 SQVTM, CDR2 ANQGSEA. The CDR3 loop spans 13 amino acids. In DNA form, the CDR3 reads TGCAGCGTTGTAAGGGCTGGGGCCAACGTCCTGACTTTC. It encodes CSVVRAGANVLTF.

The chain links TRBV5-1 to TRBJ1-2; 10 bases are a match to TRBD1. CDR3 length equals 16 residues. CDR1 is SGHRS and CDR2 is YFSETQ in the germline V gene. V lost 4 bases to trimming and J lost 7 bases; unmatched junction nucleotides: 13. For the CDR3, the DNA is TGCGCCAGCAGCCCAGCCGCCGACAGGGGGCGAGGTGGCTACACCTTC. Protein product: CASSPAADRGRGGYTF.

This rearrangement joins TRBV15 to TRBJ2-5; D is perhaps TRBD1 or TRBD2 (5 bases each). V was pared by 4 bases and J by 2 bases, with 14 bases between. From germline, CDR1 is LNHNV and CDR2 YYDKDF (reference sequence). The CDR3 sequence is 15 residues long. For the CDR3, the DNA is TGTGCCACCAGCATCCGGGACCCAGGGCAAGAGACCCAGTACTTC. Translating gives CATSIRDPGQETQYF.

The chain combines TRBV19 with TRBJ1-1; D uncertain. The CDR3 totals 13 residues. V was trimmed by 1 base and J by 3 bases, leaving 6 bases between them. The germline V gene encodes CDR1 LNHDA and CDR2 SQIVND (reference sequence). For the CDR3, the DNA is TGTGCCAGTAGTATAGCGCGGGACACTGAAGCTTTCTTT. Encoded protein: CASSIARDTEAFF.